Given below is one T cell receptor (beta chain) in context. Its matching antigen is unknown. Assay: immunoSEQ multiplex PCR; the TCRdb copy retains only in-frame clones and omits some. This table holds about 80,000 clones, more than 80% found once. These data belong to a study of OX40 agonist ivuxolimab in advanced cancers. Looking at the study overall: Having had anti-PD-1, anti-PD-L1 or anti-CTLA-4 therapy before was allowed, and roughly 40% had some.

This CDR3 has 18 amino acids. Germline V lookup: CDR1 LGHNA, CDR2 YNFKEQ. Losses at the gene ends were 2 bases for V and 4 bases for J; bases not matched to a gene: 6. Study-wide findings and caveats: In general, CD8+ T cells held more expanded clones than CD4+ did, on average.

The chain couples TRBV4-2 to TRBJ2-3, with TRBD2 matching over 16 bases. The sequence was obtained from an adult with an advanced solid tumor such as melanoma, head and neck, liver or kidney cancer. Here the sequenced sample was CD4+ or CD8+ T cells sorted from blood, taken in a trial of the OX40 agonist ivuxolimab. The CDR3 protein is CASSQTGGTSGRADTQYF. For the CDR3, the DNA is TGTGCCAGCAGCCAAACCGGAGGGACTAGCGGGAGGGCAGATACGCAGTATTTT.